The 23 T cell receptor beta chains below all came from one sample that was sequenced in a study of T cell changes during pregnancy in multiple sclerosis. TCRdb's table, derived via immunoSEQ multiplex PCR, lists solely in-frame clones and lacks some. The data hold about 55,000 clones, with over 80% observed a single time. Specimen: CD4+ T cells from peripheral blood mononuclear cells, collected in the first trimester of pregnancy. The receptors originated from a female donor with multiple sclerosis, enrolled in a pregnancy study.

V is TRBV28 and J is TRBJ2-5; the match to TRBD1 covers 9 bases. The DNA end is a closer match to TRBJ2-7, so the J assignment may be wrong. Germline assignment: CDR1 MDHEN and CDR2 SYDVKM. The CDR3 has 16 residues. In DNA form, the CDR3 reads TGTGCCAGCAGTTCCCTGCCGGGACAGGGAGAGGGCGAGCAGTACTTC. Protein product: CASSSLPGQGEGEQYF.

The genes are TRBV7-9 and TRBJ2-7; possible D gene TRBD2, 6 bases. In germline, CDR1 is SEHNR, CDR2 FQNEAQ (reference sequence). Trimming cost V 5 bases and J 3 bases, with 14 bases left between them. The CDR3 is 14 residues long. The CDR3 protein is CASSRNAGRYEQYF. The CDR3 DNA reads TGTGCCAGCAGCCGTAACGCGGGACGCTACGAGCAGTACTTC.

The genes are TRBV12-5 and TRBJ1-1; possible D gene TRBD1, 5 bases. V lost 2 bases to trimming and J lost 0 bases, with 13 bases between them. The CDR3 has 16 residues. Germline CDR1 LGHNT, CDR2 FRNRAP. CDR3: CASGLIVGQMNTEAFF. Written as DNA, the CDR3 is TGTGCTAGTGGTTTGATCGTGGGGCAGATGAACACTGAAGCTTTCTTT.

This chain connects TRBV10-3 to TRBJ2-2, with D hard to call. Trimming shortened V by 8 bases and J by 5 bases, and 21 bases separated the two germline ends. The CDR3 loop spans 16 amino acids. Germline values: CDR1 ENHRY, CDR2 SYGVKD. In DNA form, the CDR3 reads TGTGCCATCGGGCAGTCATCCAGCACTCCAACCGGGGAGCTGTTTTTT. Encoded protein: CAIGQSSSTPTGELFF.

The DNA for the CDR3 is TGCGCCAGCAGCTTGGGAGGGACAGGGGTTGAGCAGTTCTTC. Protein product: CASSLGGTGVEQFF. The chain employs TRBV5-1 and TRBJ2-1; 10 nucleotides align to TRBD1. The CDR3 consists of 14 residues. After removal of 0 bases from V and 9 bases from J, the junction contained 3 bases not matched to a gene. The germline CDR1 and CDR2 sequences are SGHRS and YFSETQ.

The chain employs TRBV6-5 and TRBJ1-1, with D possibly TRBD1 on 6 matching bases. Per germline, CDR1 MNHEY and CDR2 SVGAGI. Trimming stripped 7 bases from V and 0 bases from J, with 12 bases between. The CDR3 totals 14 residues. The CDR3 coding sequence is TGTGCCAGCACCCGGGCAGGGGTGAACACTGAAGCTTTCTTT. Translated, it gives CASTRAGVNTEAFF.

The V call is TRBV7-9, the J call TRBJ2-1; 8 bases are shared with TRBD1. The germline CDR1 and CDR2 sequences are SEHNR and FQNEAQ (reference sequence). This CDR3 region has 15 residues. The trim removed 5 bases at V and 8 bases at J, leaving 11 bases unmatched. The CDR3 loop reads CASSPDRGSLDEQFF. CDR3 in DNA: TGTGCCAGCAGCCCAGACAGGGGATCTCTCGATGAGCAGTTCTTC.

The chain has TRBV10-3 and TRBJ2-1; 10 bases are shared with TRBD2. CDR3 size: 15 residues. CDR1 is ENHRY and CDR2 is SYGVKD in the germline V gene. Trimming at V came to 4 bases and at J to 5 bases, leaving 5 bases not matched to a gene. CDR3 in DNA: TGTGCCATCAGTGGCCTAGCGGGAGACCACAATGAGCAGTTCTTC. It encodes CAISGLAGDHNEQFF.

The genes are TRBV19 and TRBJ2-1; TRBD2 agrees at 9 bases. V lost 6 bases and J lost 2; bases outside the gene matches: 8. Germline CDR1 reads LNHDA; CDR2 reads SQIVND (reference sequence). CDR3 length: 16 amino acids. This CDR3 reads CASSRGLAVPYNEQFF. The CDR3 nucleotides read TGTGCCAGTAGCCGGGGACTAGCCGTGCCCTACAATGAGCAGTTCTTC. Full variable domain (outside the CDR3, taken from reference TRBV19 and TRBJ2-1): DGGITQSPKYLFRKEGQNVTLSCEQNLNHDAMYWYRQDPGQGLRLIYYSQIVNDFQKGDIAEGYSVSREKKESFPLTVTSAQKNPTAFYLCASSRGLAVPYNEQFFGPGTRLTVL.

This rearrangement joins TRBV29-1 to TRBJ2-2; 15 bases match TRBD2. Germline V gene sequence: CDR1 SQVTM, CDR2 ANQGSEA. V lost 3 bases and J lost 0; bases outside the gene matches: 2. The CDR3 spans 17 residues. This CDR3 reads CSVEGLAGGTNTGELFF. CDR3 bases: TGCAGCGTTGAGGGACTAGCGGGAGGTACGAACACCGGGGAGCTGTTTTTT.

This chain joins TRBV27 and TRBJ2-3, with TRBD2 matching over 12 bases. CDR3 length: 16 amino acids. V was clipped by 5 bases and J by 6 bases; unmatched bases: 9. Germline CDR1 reads MNHEY; CDR2 reads SMNVEV (reference sequence). The DNA of the CDR3 is TGTGCCAGCAGTCCACGACTAGCGGGAGCGGTTGATACGCAGTATTTT. Its translation is CASSPRLAGAVDTQYF.

The chain joins TRBV7-2 to TRBJ2-7; TRBD2 matches 9 bases. This CDR3 is 17 amino acids long. Germline assignment: CDR1 SGHTA and CDR2 FQGNSA. V dropped 0 bases and J dropped 0; count of bases not matched to a gene: 6. CDR3 coding DNA: TGTGCCAGCAGCTTAGCTCCTAGCGGGATCCTCTCCTACGAGCAGTACTTC. Amino acids: CASSLAPSGILSYEQYF.

This clone appeared a single time. This chain's CDR3 is CASSIPTGRFYGYTF. The CDR3 DNA reads TGTGCCAGTAGTATTCCGACAGGGAGGTTCTATGGCTACACCTTC. The rearrangement joins TRBV19 to TRBJ1-2; 7 bases fit TRBD1. With V trimmed by 3 bases and J by 4 bases, 8 bases remained unmatched. CDR3 length: 15 amino acids. Germline V CDR1 and CDR2: LNHDA, SQIVND (reference sequence). Using reference TRBV19 and TRBJ1-2 for the parts outside the CDR3, the full variable domain is DGGITQSPKYLFRKEGQNVTLSCEQNLNHDAMYWYRQDPGQGLRLIYYSQIVNDFQKGDIAEGYSVSREKKESFPLTVTSAQKNPTAFYLCASSIPTGRFYGYTFGSGTRLTVV.

The rearrangement joins TRBV28 to TRBJ2-6; the D gene is possibly TRBD2 (5 bases). The CDR3 runs 18 residues. Germline V gene lookup returns CDR1 MDHEN and CDR2 SYDVKM. Trimming stripped 7 bases from V and 2 bases from J, with 21 bases between. CDR3 sequence: CASTPLLGAVPGANVLTF. DNA of the CDR3: TGTGCCAGCACCCCTTTGTTGGGAGCTGTACCTGGGGCCAACGTCCTGACTTTC.

This chain joins TRBV18 and TRBJ1-2; TRBD1 matches at 7 bases. The CDR3 loop spans 15 amino acids. The V segment lost 3 bases and the J segment 0 bases; nucleotides outside the gene matches: 4. From germline, CDR1 is KGHSH and CDR2 LQKENI. CDR3 in DNA: TGTGCCAGCTCACCCGCGGGACAGCCTAACTATGGCTACACCTTC. It is translated as CASSPAGQPNYGYTF.

The rearrangement uses TRBV5-1 and TRBJ2-3; 8 bases align to TRBD2. Germline V gene sequence: CDR1 SGHRS, CDR2 YFSETQ. The CDR3 runs 15 residues. The J segment lost 1 base and the V segment lost 4 bases, leaving 5 bases of the junction unmatched. The CDR3, as DNA: TGCGCCAGCAGCCATCAAGCGGGAGGCACAGATACGCAGTATTTT. Translated: CASSHQAGGTDTQYF. The variable domain in full, completed from reference TRBV5-1 and TRBJ2-3, reads KAGVTQTPRYLIKTRGQQVTLSCSPISGHRSVSWYQQTPGQGLQFLFEYFSETQRNKGNFPGRFSGRQFSNSRSEMNVSTLELGDSALYLCASSHQAGGTDTQYFGPGTRLTVL.

The chain recombines TRBV18 with TRBJ1-4; 7 nucleotides line up with TRBD1. The junction had 2 bases not matched to a gene; V was cut back by 1 base and J by 3 bases. Looked up from germline, CDR1 is KGHSH and CDR2 is LQKENI. This CDR3 is built from 15 residues. The CDR3 nucleotides are TGTGCCAGCTCACCACGGGGACAGCCTAATGAAAAACTGTTTTTT. Encoded protein: CASSPRGQPNEKLFF. Full variable domain (rest looked up from reference TRBV18 and TRBJ1-4): NAGVMQNPRHLVRRRGQEARLRCSPMKGHSHVYWYRQLPEEGLKFMVYLQKENIIDESGMPKERFSAEFPKEGPSILRIQQVVRGDSAAYFCASSPRGQPNEKLFFGSGTQLSVL.

J is TRBJ2-7 and V is TRBV11-2; 8 bases are shared with TRBD1. J was trimmed by 1 base and V by 5 bases; bases with no gene match: 4. CDR1 SGHAT and CDR2 FQNNGV come from the germline V gene. This CDR3 contains 14 residues. CDR3 sequence reads: CASSIQGGSYEQYF. Here the CDR3 DNA reads TGTGCCAGCAGCATACAGGGGGGTTCCTACGAGCAGTACTTC.

The chain is built from TRBV19 and TRBJ1-1; the D is unclear. The V end lost 2 bases, the J end lost 2 bases, and 9 bases lay between the germline ends. This CDR3 spans 14 amino acids. Germline V gene data show CDR1 as LNHDA and CDR2 as SQIVND (reference sequence). The CDR3, as DNA: TGTGCCAGTAGTATATCAGGAGGCAACACTGAAGCTTTCTTT. Encoded protein: CASSISGGNTEAFF.

The chain joins TRBV15 to TRBJ2-7; TRBD1 matches 7 bases. The CDR3 has 12 residues. The J segment lost 7 bases and the V segment lost 0 bases, leaving 0 bases of the junction unmatched. Germline-derived CDR1 and CDR2 are LNHNV and YYDKDF (reference sequence). CDR3 region: CATSREDREQYF. CDR3 DNA: TGTGCCACCAGCAGAGAGGACAGGGAGCAGTACTTC.

The V call is TRBV2, the J call TRBJ2-1, with a possible D match to TRBD2 (5 bases). Between the trimmed V and J ends, which lost 2 bases and 6 bases, there was a span of 11 bases. The germline CDR1 and CDR2 sequences are SNHLY and FYNNEI. The CDR3 spans 14 residues. CDR3 nucleotides: TGTGCCAGCAGTGAACGGACTGGTCCCAATGAGCAGTTCTTC. Its translation: CASSERTGPNEQFF.

The rearrangement links TRBV29-1 to TRBJ1-4; 8 nucleotides agree with TRBD1. Germline V lookup: CDR1 SQVTM, CDR2 ANQGSEA. Unmatched junction bases numbered 3, after V lost 6 bases and J lost 3 bases. The CDR3 has 13 residues. CDR3 bases: TGCAGCGTCAGGGGGCGAGCTAATGAAAAACTGTTTTTT. It yields the protein CSVRGRANEKLFF.

This rearrangement joins TRBV14 to TRBJ1-1; maybe TRBD1 (5 bases). Trimming cost V 0 bases and J 4 bases, with 9 bases left between them. CDR1 and CDR2 (germline): SGHDN, FVKESK. The CDR3 extends over 14 amino acids. The chain's CDR3 is CASSQESGFTEAFF. CDR3 coding DNA: TGTGCCAGCAGCCAAGAGTCAGGGTTCACTGAAGCTTTCTTT. Supplemented by reference TRBV14 and TRBJ1-1, the full variable domain reads EAGVTQFPSHSVIEKGQTVTLRCDPISGHDNLYWYRRVMGKEIKFLLHFVKESKQDESGMPNNRFLAERTGGTYSTLKVQPAELEDSGVYFCASSQESGFTEAFFGQGTRLTVV.